This T cell receptor (beta chain) was recovered during a study of graft-versus-host responses after intestinal transplantation. Study as a whole: Multivisceral, liver-intestinal, or isolated intestinal grafts were transplanted into recipients. The whole recipient group had anti-thymocyte globulin induction followed by tacrolimus and steroids for about three years.

The CDR3 extends over 17 amino acids. Germline CDR1 reads MGHRA; CDR2 reads YSYEKL. V was cut by 3 bases and J by 2 bases, with 19 bases left in between. The table came from immunoSEQ multiplex PCR; TCRdb's copy has only in-frame clones and leaves some out. Among tens of thousands of clones, 92% were seen once, and the ten largest hold 6.5% to 7%. Bone marrow taken after transplant came from the posterior iliac crest or from another site that was chosen by the physician. The TCR was taken from a human patient who received an intestinal transplant, so some T cells may come from the graft donor. The chain couples TRBV4-1 to TRBJ1-2; unclear D gene. Sample: bone marrow, taken approximately 700 days after intestinal transplantation. CDR3 DNA sequence: TGCGCCAGCAGCCATGTCGAGAGCCGGGGTTTCAACTATGGCTACACCTTC. Its translation is CASSHVESRGFNYGYTF.